This T cell receptor (beta chain) was captured in a study of T cell responses to AZD1222 COVID-19 vaccine. In the study overall: The analysis combined second doses at about 4 or about 12 weeks. General study points: Spike-specific TCRs gained breadth and depth after people received two AZD1222 doses. Within unmutated variant regions lay the reported targets of nearly half of spike-specific TCRs. Donors were mostly white British, more females; clonal diversity possibly underestimated.

Clones were read by immunoSEQ multiplex PCR, and TCRdb kept only the in-frame ones, dropping some. This table has approximately 150,000 clones, about 90% appearing once. Remarks on this clone: Its specificity is not known.

CDR1 MNHEY and CDR2 SVGAGI come from the germline V gene. V gave up 6 bases and J gave up 5 bases, with 11 bases separating them. The CDR3 loop spans 13 amino acids. The clonotype originates from an adult in good health. This material consisted of peripheral blood, taken on day 0 of AZD1222 vaccination. V usage is TRBV6-5 and J usage is TRBJ2-1; maybe TRBD1 (6 bases). CDR3 in DNA: TGTGCCAGCAGCGGACAGTTGAACAATGAGCAGTTCTTC. This translates into CASSGQLNNEQFF.